This TCR beta chain originates from a study of shared clonotypes between healthy human individuals. Overall study findings and caveats: Naive subsets usually exceeded memory subsets in estimated richness. The generation probabilities recorded for non-shared clonotypes fell below those of clonotypes shared by all four donors.

CD45RO-negative, CCR7-selected cells formed the naive CD8 fraction, which excluded terminally differentiated effector memory CD45RA+ cells. Here immunoSEQ multiplex PCR was the method, and the copy in TCRdb shows in-frame clones only, minus some. The sample consists of around 600,000 clones, about 95% of them appearing once. Trimming cost V 5 bases and J 2 bases, with 18 bases left between them. The CDR3 runs to 16 residues. Germline V lookup: CDR1 SEHNR, CDR2 FQNEAQ (reference sequence). Of note for this clone: The antigen is undetermined.

This TCR was recovered from a woman aged 25-40 years in good health. The gene calls are TRBV7-9 and TRBJ1-1, with D possibly being TRBD1 (6 bases). Sequenced material: naive CD8+ T cells sorted from blood. The CDR3 spells CASSVDSTGSNTEAFF. CDR3 nucleotides: TGTGCCAGCAGCGTTGATTCGACAGGTTCCAACACTGAAGCTTTCTTT. Drawing the rest from reference TRBV7-9 and TRBJ1-1, the complete variable domain is DTGVSQNPRHKITKRGQNVTFRCDPISEHNRLYWYRQTLGQGPEFLTYFQNEAQLEKSRLLSDRFSAERPKGSFSTLEIQRTEQGDSAMYLCASSVDSTGSNTEAFFGQGTRLTVV.